Listed here is a single TCR beta chain. What it binds is unknown. This entry comes from a study of T cell repertoires in cytomegalovirus infection. For the study at large: Public TCR beta signatures indicated both CMV infection and matching HLA type.

Study-wide findings and caveats: The ex vivo response was dominated by HLA-C-restricted CMV-specific TCR beta clonotypes. The cumulative frequency of public TCR beta families distinguished individuals who carried CMV together with the relevant HLA.

The length of the CDR3 is 14 residues. Germline CDR1 and CDR2: MNHEY and SMNVEV (reference sequence). Trimming took off 4 bases at V and 2 bases at J, with 9 bases between the two ends. TCRdb re-called the reads with MiXCR, one entry per CDR3 protein. In the table there are 150,000 to 200,000 distinct CDR3 sequences, approximately 15% of which are singletons. The source is a human donor in good health (CMV status not recorded). Some clones in this sample may be carry-over from other donors' samples. The chain has TRBV27 and TRBJ2-1; D could derive from TRBD1 or TRBD2 (6 bases each). Sequencing input: PBMCs. The CDR3 is CASSYGGPYNEQFF. As DNA, the CDR3 is TGTGCCAGCAGTTATGGGGGGCCCTACAATGAGCAGTTCTTC.